A selection of T cell receptor beta chains follows, all from one sample in a study of cytomegalovirus exposure and HLA in healthy donors. Only in-frame clones appear in the TCRdb table, and some are missing; sequencing was by immunoSEQ multiplex PCR. This table has tens of thousands of clones, around 92% appearing once. Sequenced material: PBMCs. The source is a young woman in good health and CMV-seronegative. Both conserved end residues are part of each CDR3. Each record gives: D gene, J gene, clone size, V gene, CDR3 protein, CDR3 DNA. A D gene is named only where the DNA matches it firmly. Some rows have no size entry. The others give once, few or many, or a class for an expanded clone.

d_call: TRBD1; j_call: TRBJ1-2; clone_size: .; v_call: TRBV18; cdr3_aa: CASSPYRGLSNYGYTF; cdr3_nt: TGTGCCAGCTCACCGTACAGGGGTCTATCTAACTATGGCTACACCTTC
d_call: TRBD2; j_call: TRBJ2-1; clone_size: .; v_call: TRBV13; cdr3_aa: CATSQLAGGAKSSYNEQFF; cdr3_nt: TGTGCCACGTCCCAATTAGCGGGGGGGGCGAAAAGCTCCTACAATGAGCAGTTCTTC
d_call: TRBD1; j_call: TRBJ2-5; clone_size: .; v_call: TRBV7-7; cdr3_aa: CASSLGQGGRQTQYF; cdr3_nt: TGTGCCAGCAGCTTAGGACAGGGTGGGCGGCAGACCCAGTACTTC
d_call: TRBD1; j_call: TRBJ1-4; clone_size: .; v_call: TRBV7-2; cdr3_aa: CASSLYATRTGNEKLFF; cdr3_nt: TGTGCCAGCAGCTTATACGCTACCCGGACAGGAAATGAAAAACTGTTTTTT
d_call: TRBD2; j_call: TRBJ2-7; clone_size: .; v_call: TRBV6-4; cdr3_aa: CASNSTSGTYEQYF; cdr3_nt: TGTGCCAGCAACTCGACTAGCGGGACCTACGAGCAGTACTTC
d_call: TRBD1; j_call: TRBJ1-1; clone_size: .; v_call: TRBV18; cdr3_aa: CASSPPGTANTEAFF; cdr3_nt: TGTGCCAGCTCACCACCTGGGACAGCAAACACTGAAGCTTTCTTT
d_call: .; j_call: TRBJ2-3; clone_size: .; v_call: TRBV19; cdr3_aa: CASEGTGVTDTQYF; cdr3_nt: TGTGCCAGTGAGGGCACTGGGGTTACAGATACGCAGTATTTT
d_call: .; j_call: TRBJ2-2; clone_size: .; v_call: TRBV5-6; cdr3_aa: CASSFGANTGELFF; cdr3_nt: TGTGCCAGCAGCTTCGGAGCGAACACCGGGGAGCTGTTTTTT
d_call: TRBD1; j_call: TRBJ1-2; clone_size: once; v_call: TRBV6-4; cdr3_aa: CASSDLTGGVGYTF; cdr3_nt: TGTGCCAGCAGTGACCTGACAGGGGGAGTTGGCTACACCTTC
d_call: .; j_call: TRBJ2-7; clone_size: .; v_call: TRBV18; cdr3_aa: CASSPSERYEQYF; cdr3_nt: TGTGCCAGCTCACCTTCCGAGCGCTACGAGCAGTACTTC
d_call: .; j_call: TRBJ2-7; clone_size: .; v_call: TRBV6-5; cdr3_aa: CASSYSPGPYEQYF; cdr3_nt: TGTGCCAGCAGTTACTCGCCAGGTCCCTACGAGCAGTACTTC
d_call: TRBD2; j_call: TRBJ2-1; clone_size: .; v_call: TRBV5-1; cdr3_aa: CASSLSGGTSSYNEQFF; cdr3_nt: TGCGCCAGCAGCTTGTCGGGAGGTACGAGCTCCTACAATGAGCAGTTCTTC
d_call: TRBD2; j_call: TRBJ2-5; clone_size: .; v_call: TRBV11-2; cdr3_aa: CASSPGVAGGRETQYF; cdr3_nt: TGTGCCAGCAGCCCCGGGGTAGCGGGGGGGCGGGAGACCCAGTACTTC
d_call: TRBD1; j_call: TRBJ2-1; clone_size: .; v_call: TRBV9; cdr3_aa: CASSGESGGAYEQFF; cdr3_nt: TGTGCCAGCAGCGGCGAATCAGGGGGCGCGTATGAGCAGTTCTTC
d_call: TRBD1; j_call: TRBJ2-5; clone_size: .; v_call: TRBV5-1; cdr3_aa: CASSPLATGETQYF; cdr3_nt: TGCGCCAGCAGCCCCCTGGCGACAGGGGAGACCCAGTACTTC
d_call: .; j_call: TRBJ2-5; clone_size: once; v_call: TRBV5-1; cdr3_aa: CASSLEAGLEETQYF; cdr3_nt: TGCGCCAGCAGCTTGGAGGCAGGGTTGGAGGAGACCCAGTACTTC
d_call: TRBD2; j_call: TRBJ2-7; clone_size: .; v_call: TRBV30; cdr3_aa: CAWSMAGGNSYEQYF; cdr3_nt: TGTGCCTGGAGTATGGCGGGGGGCAACTCCTACGAGCAGTACTTC
d_call: .; j_call: TRBJ2-2; clone_size: .; v_call: TRBV5-5; cdr3_aa: CASSLRPGSNTGELFF; cdr3_nt: TGTGCCAGCAGCTTGCGTCCGGGTTCGAACACCGGGGAGCTGTTTTTT
d_call: .; j_call: TRBJ2-7; clone_size: .; v_call: TRBV4-1; cdr3_aa: CASSQFPVPSSYEQYF; cdr3_nt: TGCGCCAGCAGCCAATTTCCCGTTCCGTCCTCCTACGAGCAGTACTTC
d_call: .; j_call: TRBJ2-2; clone_size: .; v_call: TRBV30; cdr3_aa: CAWSVTEAGELFF; cdr3_nt: TGTGCCTGGAGTGTAACGGAGGCCGGGGAGCTGTTTTTT
d_call: TRBD2; j_call: TRBJ2-5; clone_size: once; v_call: TRBV7-2; cdr3_aa: CASSLFGREETQYF; cdr3_nt: TGTGCCAGCAGCTTATTTGGGCGGGAGGAGACCCAGTACTTC
d_call: .; j_call: TRBJ1-5; clone_size: .; v_call: TRBV6-1; cdr3_aa: CASSDILDMSDQPQHF; cdr3_nt: TGTGCCAGCAGTGACATACTGGACATGAGCGATCAGCCCCAGCATTTT
d_call: TRBD1; j_call: TRBJ1-4; clone_size: .; v_call: TRBV5-1; cdr3_aa: CASQIGTGGEKLFF; cdr3_nt: TGCGCCAGTCAAATCGGGACAGGGGGGGAAAAACTGTTTTTT
d_call: .; j_call: TRBJ2-7; clone_size: .; v_call: TRBV4-1; cdr3_aa: CASSTRQDSYEQYF; cdr3_nt: TGCGCCAGCAGCACCCGACAGGACTCCTACGAGCAGTACTTC
d_call: .; j_call: TRBJ2-7; clone_size: .; v_call: TRBV19; cdr3_aa: CASSAGWSYEQYF; cdr3_nt: TGTGCCAGTAGTGCAGGGTGGTCCTACGAGCAGTACTTC
d_call: .; j_call: TRBJ2-6; clone_size: .; v_call: TRBV7-9; cdr3_aa: CASRPPGAGANVLTF; cdr3_nt: TGTGCCAGCAGACCCCCCGGGGCTGGGGCCAACGTCCTGACTTTC
d_call: .; j_call: TRBJ1-2; clone_size: once; v_call: TRBV6-1; cdr3_aa: CASTYQGGGGGYTF; cdr3_nt: TGTGCCAGCACTTACCAGGGAGGAGGCGGTGGCTACACCTTC
d_call: TRBD1; j_call: TRBJ1-1; clone_size: .; v_call: TRBV19; cdr3_aa: CASSTDRGATEAFF; cdr3_nt: TGTGCCAGTAGTACAGACAGGGGTGCCACTGAAGCTTTCTTT
d_call: TRBD1; j_call: TRBJ1-1; clone_size: .; v_call: TRBV27; cdr3_aa: CASIQTTGGPTEAFF; cdr3_nt: TGTGCCAGCATCCAAACTACAGGGGGCCCCACTGAAGCTTTCTTT
d_call: .; j_call: TRBJ2-5; clone_size: .; v_call: TRBV28; cdr3_aa: CASSTPATTAQETQYF; cdr3_nt: TGTGCCAGCAGTACTCCCGCGACGACAGCCCAAGAGACCCAGTACTTC
d_call: .; j_call: TRBJ2-6; clone_size: .; v_call: TRBV27; cdr3_aa: CASSFPGTFASGANVLTF; cdr3_nt: TGTGCCAGCAGTTTCCCCGGGACATTTGCCTCTGGGGCCAACGTCCTGACTTTC
d_call: TRBD1; j_call: TRBJ2-7; clone_size: .; v_call: TRBV10-3; cdr3_aa: CATRTGLLAGEQYF; cdr3_nt: TGTGCCACCCGGACAGGGCTTCTCGCCGGGGAGCAGTACTTC
d_call: TRBD1; j_call: TRBJ1-2; clone_size: .; v_call: TRBV6-5; cdr3_aa: CASSRTGNDYGYTF; cdr3_nt: TGTGCCAGCAGCCGGACAGGGAACGACTATGGCTACACCTTC
d_call: .; j_call: TRBJ2-3; clone_size: .; v_call: TRBV11-3; cdr3_aa: CASSPPGQGSTDTQYF; cdr3_nt: TGTGCCAGCAGCCCACCCGGGCAGGGTTCCACAGATACGCAGTATTTT
d_call: TRBD1; j_call: TRBJ1-4; clone_size: few; v_call: TRBV6-5; cdr3_aa: CASSLGSGTGPEKLFF; cdr3_nt: TGTGCCAGCAGTTTGGGCTCCGGGACAGGGCCTGAAAAACTGTTTTTT
d_call: .; j_call: TRBJ2-1; clone_size: .; v_call: TRBV11-2; cdr3_aa: CASSHEGPRKQFF; cdr3_nt: TGTGCCAGCAGCCACGAGGGCCCGCGAAAGCAGTTCTTC
d_call: .; j_call: TRBJ2-7; clone_size: .; v_call: TRBV14; cdr3_aa: CASSQVPSSYEQYF; cdr3_nt: TGTGCCAGCAGCCAAGTACCGAGCTCCTACGAGCAGTACTTC
d_call: .; j_call: TRBJ1-1; clone_size: .; v_call: TRBV30; cdr3_aa: CAWSYDSEAEAFF; cdr3_nt: TGTGCCTGGAGTTACGACAGCGAGGCTGAAGCTTTCTTT
d_call: TRBD1; j_call: TRBJ2-5; clone_size: .; v_call: TRBV27; cdr3_aa: CASSLFSRQGFPETQYF; cdr3_nt: TGTGCCAGCAGTTTATTTAGCCGACAGGGGTTTCCTGAGACCCAGTACTTC
d_call: .; j_call: TRBJ1-1; clone_size: .; v_call: TRBV19; cdr3_aa: CASSILAALNTEAFF; cdr3_nt: TGTGCCAGTAGTATACTGGCGGCTTTGAACACTGAAGCTTTCTTT